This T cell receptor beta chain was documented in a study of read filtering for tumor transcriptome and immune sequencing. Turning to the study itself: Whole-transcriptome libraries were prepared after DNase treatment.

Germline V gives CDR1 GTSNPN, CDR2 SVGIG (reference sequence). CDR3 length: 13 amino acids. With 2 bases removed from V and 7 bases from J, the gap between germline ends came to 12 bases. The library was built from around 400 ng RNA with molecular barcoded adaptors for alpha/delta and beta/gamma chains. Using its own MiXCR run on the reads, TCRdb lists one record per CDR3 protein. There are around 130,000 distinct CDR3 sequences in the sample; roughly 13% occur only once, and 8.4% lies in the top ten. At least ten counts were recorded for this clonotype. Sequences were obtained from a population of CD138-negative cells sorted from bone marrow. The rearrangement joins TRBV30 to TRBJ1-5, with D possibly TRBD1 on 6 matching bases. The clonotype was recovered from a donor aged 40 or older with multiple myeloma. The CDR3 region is CAWSQRGGQPQHF. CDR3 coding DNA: TGTGCCTGGAGTCAAAGGGGGGGACAGCCCCAGCATTTT.